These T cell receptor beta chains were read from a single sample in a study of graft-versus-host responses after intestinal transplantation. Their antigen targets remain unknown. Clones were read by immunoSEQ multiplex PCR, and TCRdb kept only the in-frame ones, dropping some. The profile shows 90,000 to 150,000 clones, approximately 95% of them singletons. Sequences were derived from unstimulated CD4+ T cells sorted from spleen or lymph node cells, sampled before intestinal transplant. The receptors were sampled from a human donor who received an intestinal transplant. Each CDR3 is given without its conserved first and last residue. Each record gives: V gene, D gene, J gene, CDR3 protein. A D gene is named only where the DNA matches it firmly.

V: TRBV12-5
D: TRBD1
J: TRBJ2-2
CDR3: ASGGLGQENSGELF

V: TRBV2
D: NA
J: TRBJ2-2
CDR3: ASCRALNTGELF

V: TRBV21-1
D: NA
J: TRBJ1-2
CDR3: ASSKGHMRFVGYT

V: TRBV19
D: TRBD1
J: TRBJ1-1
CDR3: ASSIDRGEAF

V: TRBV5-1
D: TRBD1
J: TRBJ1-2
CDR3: ASSLEGQGTF

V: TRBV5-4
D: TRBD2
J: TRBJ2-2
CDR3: ASSLTIFSGTNTGELF

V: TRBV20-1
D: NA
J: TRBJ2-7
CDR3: SAREAYEQY

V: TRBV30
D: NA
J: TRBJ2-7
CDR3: AWSVGSYSYEQY

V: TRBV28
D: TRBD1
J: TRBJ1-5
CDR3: ASSSRQGRNQPQH

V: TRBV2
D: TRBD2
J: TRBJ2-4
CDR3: ASKGLAGEGAKNIQY

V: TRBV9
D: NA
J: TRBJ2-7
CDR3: ASSVDGSTTYEQY

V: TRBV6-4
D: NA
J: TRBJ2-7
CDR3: ASSGVRSYEQY

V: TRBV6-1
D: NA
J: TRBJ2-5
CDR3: ASSDWGEQY

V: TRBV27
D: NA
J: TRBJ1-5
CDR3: ASSPQLGLYNQPQH

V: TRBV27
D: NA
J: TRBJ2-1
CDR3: ASSPESVRRSIFSYNEQF

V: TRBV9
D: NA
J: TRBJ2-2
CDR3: ASSVAEGVGELF

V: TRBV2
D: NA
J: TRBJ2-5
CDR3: ASSGGTGARETQY

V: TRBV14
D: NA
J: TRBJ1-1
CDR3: ASSQGILTF

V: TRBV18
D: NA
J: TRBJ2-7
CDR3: ASSRSGSRLSYEQY

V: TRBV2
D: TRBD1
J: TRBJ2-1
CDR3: ASGYTGDHEQF

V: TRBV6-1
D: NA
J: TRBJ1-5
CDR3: ASSDGWASPPQPQH

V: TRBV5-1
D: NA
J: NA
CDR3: ASSLGGFRVSYEQY

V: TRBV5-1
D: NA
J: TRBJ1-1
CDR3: ASSLGNMNTEAF

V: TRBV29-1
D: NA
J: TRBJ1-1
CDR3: SVSGTVNTEAF

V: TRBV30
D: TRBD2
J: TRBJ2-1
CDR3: AWSVWSLAGGSGYEQF

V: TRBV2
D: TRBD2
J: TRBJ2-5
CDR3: ASRPGLAGETQY

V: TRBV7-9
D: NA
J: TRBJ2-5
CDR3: ASSSRTARETQY

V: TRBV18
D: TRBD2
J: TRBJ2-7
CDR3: ASSPLATLYEQY

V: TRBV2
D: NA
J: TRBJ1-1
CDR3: ASSERNTEAF

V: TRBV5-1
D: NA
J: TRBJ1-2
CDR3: ASSFSYPGANYGYT

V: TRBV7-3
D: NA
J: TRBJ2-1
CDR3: ASSLTGGINYNEQF

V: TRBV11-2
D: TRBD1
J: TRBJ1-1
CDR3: ASSLVGTANTEAF